This T cell receptor beta chain appears in the sequencing data of a study of blood T cell repertoires in COVID-19. Study in general: The samples span acute and convalescent COVID-19 from the United States, Italy and Spain.

Germline-derived CDR1 and CDR2 are SGHTA and FQGTGA. Trimming removed 6 bases from V and 5 bases from J; junction bases left unmatched: 12. CDR3 length: 15 amino acids. In the study's own analysis: Amplification from reference gene primers served as the basis for estimated nucleated cell counts. Assay: immunoSEQ multiplex PCR; the TCRdb copy retains only in-frame clones and omits some. That table is the source of V, J and clone size, and D and trimming were worked out from the DNA. The sample lists 280,000 or so clones, around 85% occurring once. The rearrangement joins TRBV7-3 to TRBJ2-7, with 8 bases identical to TRBD1. The sequence was obtained from a woman in her twenties or thirties who had recovered from COVID-19. The specimen was peripheral blood. The CDR3 loop reads CASSYDRGSINEQYF. The CDR3 DNA sequence: TGTGCCAGCAGTTACGACAGGGGTAGTATCAACGAGCAGTACTTC.